One and the same sample provided the 13 T cell receptor beta chains below, sequenced in a study of cytomegalovirus exposure and HLA in healthy donors. Amplification used 60 Vbeta primers and 13 Jbeta primers. Sequenced by immunoSEQ multiplex PCR; TCRdb stores in-frame clones only, minus some. The sample shows around 220,000 clones, 60% to 80% of them seen only once. Sequenced: PBMCs. Receptor source: a man younger than 30 in good health and CMV-seronegative.

This chain joins TRBV19 and TRBJ1-5; TRBD1 is a possible D gene (6 bases). Looked up from germline, CDR1 is LNHDA and CDR2 is SQIVND (reference sequence). The CDR3 has 12 amino acids. Between the trimmed V and J ends, which lost 6 bases and 4 bases, there was a span of 7 bases. The CDR3 DNA is TGTGCCAGTAGGGACAGAAATCAGCCCCAGCATTTT. Its protein is CASRDRNQPQHF.

This clone showed up many times. DNA for the CDR3: TGTGCCAGCAGTTACTACACCGGGGAGCTGTTTTTT. Residues: CASSYYTGELFF. The chain couples TRBV5-6 to TRBJ2-2, with D unresolved. Trimming took 5 bases from V and 3 from J, leaving 5 bases between them. CDR3 length: 12 residues. The V gene's germline CDR1 is SGHDT and CDR2 YYEEEE.

The V call is TRBV6-6, the J call TRBJ1-1; 11 bases are a match to TRBD1. Germline V gene data show CDR1 as MNHNY and CDR2 as SVGAGI (reference sequence). The trim removed 11 bases at V and 5 bases at J, leaving 10 bases unmatched. This CDR3 is 14 amino acids long. CDR3 nucleotides: TGTGCCGCTAAGGGACAGGGGGAGTGGACTGAAGCTTTCTTT. It specifies CAAKGQGEWTEAFF.

V gene TRBV10-2 combines with J gene TRBJ2-3, with 8 bases identical to TRBD2. The CDR3 sequence is 15 residues long. V shed 2 bases and J 1 base; nucleotides not matched to a gene: 2. The germline CDR1 and CDR2 sequences are WSHSY and SAAADI. The CDR3 sequence: CASSEAGLGTDTQYF. The CDR3 DNA is TGCGCCAGCAGTGAGGCGGGACTAGGCACAGATACGCAGTATTTT.

The chain joins TRBV5-8 to TRBJ2-7; D may be TRBD1 (6 bases). Germline lookup yields CDR1 SGHTS and CDR2 YDEGEE. CDR3 length: 14 residues. Trimming removed 3 bases from V and 1 base from J, with 11 bases in between. The CDR3 spells CASSYGTPSYEQYF. Here the CDR3 DNA reads TGTGCCAGCAGCTATGGGACACCTTCCTACGAGCAGTACTTC. Using reference TRBV5-8 and TRBJ2-7 for the parts outside the CDR3, the full variable domain is EAGVTQSPTHLIKTRGQQATLRCSPISGHTSVYWYQQALGLGLQFLLWYDEGEERNRGNFPPRFSGRQFPNYSSELNVNALELEDSALYLCASSYGTPSYEQYFGPGTRLTVT.

This rearrangement joins TRBV7-9 to TRBJ2-7; D might be TRBD1 (6 bases). This CDR3 has 14 amino acids. The V and J ends lost 3 bases and 2 bases respectively, with 11 bases between them. Germline CDR1 is SEHNR and CDR2 is FQNEAQ (reference sequence). The CDR3 sequence is CASSFPDRTYEQYF. The CDR3 nucleotides are TGTGCCAGCAGCTTCCCGGACAGAACCTACGAGCAGTACTTC.

V usage is TRBV19 and J usage is TRBJ2-6; 8 bases align to TRBD1. The CDR3 is 14 residues long. The germline gives CDR1 LNHDA, CDR2 SQIVND (reference sequence). Trimming at V came to 5 bases and at J to 10 bases, leaving 7 bases not matched to a gene. CDR3 protein: CASSLPGTGNVLTF. DNA of the CDR3: TGTGCCAGTAGTCTACCCGGGACAGGTAACGTCCTGACTTTC.

This sequence joins TRBV5-1 and TRBJ2-1; TRBD2 agrees at 8 bases. The CDR3 runs 17 residues. The J segment lost 2 bases and the V segment lost 3 bases, leaving 10 bases of the junction unmatched. The germline V gene has CDR1 SGHRS and CDR2 YFSETQ. CDR3 residues: CASSSPTSGAPYNEQFF. The CDR3 coding sequence is TGCGCCAGCAGCTCCCCTACTAGCGGAGCGCCCTACAATGAGCAGTTCTTC.

V gene TRBV9 combines with J gene TRBJ2-5; 13 bases are a match to TRBD2. The CDR3 consists of 15 residues. Germline V gives CDR1 SGDLS, CDR2 YYNGEE. J was trimmed by 5 bases and V by 2 bases; bases with no gene match: 3. This CDR3 reads CASSVTSGGSETQYF. The CDR3 region has the DNA TGTGCCAGCAGCGTGACTAGCGGGGGGTCGGAGACCCAGTACTTC.

CDR3: CASSGGTDTQYF. The CDR3 nucleotides read TGTGCCAGCAGCGGAGGGACAGATACGCAGTATTTT. V is TRBV9 and J is TRBJ2-3, with a possible D match to TRBD2 (5 bases). Germline V gene sequence: CDR1 SGDLS, CDR2 YYNGEE. The CDR3 totals 12 residues. Trimming removed 3 bases at V and 3 bases at J, with 5 bases between.

This clone was seen only once. The V and J genes are TRBV19 and TRBJ1-2, with a weak D call TRBD1 (6 bases). The CDR3 has 11 residues. Trimming cost V 5 bases and J 8 bases, with 9 bases left between them. From germline, CDR1 is LNHDA and CDR2 SQIVND (reference sequence). DNA of the CDR3: TGTGCCAGTAGTGACAGGAACGGCTACACCTTC. Translating it yields CASSDRNGYTF.

The chain joins TRBV28 to TRBJ1-1, with D possibly TRBD1 on 6 matching bases. Per the germline V gene, CDR1 is MDHEN and CDR2 is SYDVKM. V was clipped by 4 bases and J by 1 base, with 13 bases between them. The CDR3 runs to 15 residues. The CDR3 region has the DNA TGTGCCAGCAGTTCCCAAGGGGGGGGGAACACTGAAGCTTTCTTT. It encodes CASSSQGGGNTEAFF. The variable domain in full, completed from reference TRBV28 and TRBJ1-1, reads DVKVTQSSRYLVKRTGEKVFLECVQDMDHENMFWYRQDPGLGLRLIYFSYDVKMKEKGDIPEGYSVSREKKERFSLILESASTNQTSMYLCASSSQGGGNTEAFFGQGTRLTVV.

The CDR3, as DNA: TGCAGCGTTAACTATCCGTCTGAAGCTTTCTTT. It yields the protein CSVNYPSEAFF. This sequence joins TRBV29-1 and TRBJ1-1; D ambiguous. The V end lost 5 bases, the J end lost 6 bases, and 10 bases lay between the germline ends. The germline V gene has CDR1 SQVTM and CDR2 ANQGSEA. This CDR3 is built from 11 residues.